The clone carrying this TCR beta chain was observed a few times. Its specificity is not known. Germline CDR1 is SEHNR and CDR2 is FQNEAQ (reference sequence). J gave up 5 bases and V 2 bases, and 12 bases lay outside the gene matches. The length of the CDR3 is 16 residues. This sample is part of a study of PD-1 blockade in classical Hodgkin lymphoma. Across the study: Nivolumab dosing for patients was 3 mg/kg, administered intravenously every 2 weeks. General observations from the study: Baseline diversity resembling that of newly diagnosed patients was seen in complete responders. Anyone who began nivolumab under 1 year after ASCT was excluded. Significantly greater TCR diversity emerged by C4D1 in CD4+ cells but not CD8+ cells.

The table came from immunoSEQ multiplex PCR; TCRdb's copy has only in-frame clones and leaves some out. The table lists some 90,000 clones, about 83% of them singletons. The sample's time point: cycle 4 day 1 (C4D1), after five to seven weeks of nivolumab. Brentuximab vedotin exposure varied, and every patient relapsed after autologous stem cell transplantation. V is TRBV7-9 and J is TRBJ2-7; TRBD2 matches 7 bases. This specimen was peripheral blood mononuclear cells (PBMCs), taken before the fourth cycle of nivolumab. This TCR was recovered from a human donor with classical Hodgkin lymphoma. The CDR3 sequence is CASSLMASGMPHEQYF. CDR3 DNA: TGTGCCAGCAGCTTAATGGCTAGCGGTATGCCCCACGAGCAGTACTTC.